This T cell receptor (beta chain) emerged from a study of STAT5B mutations in CD4+ large granular lymphocyte leukemia. Regarding the study as a whole: Patient CD4-sorted repertoires looked more clonal than healthy CD4+ repertoires, even without putative leukemic clones. Compared with healthy controls (2/35), patient top clones favored TRBV06 (8/27).

Healthy controls were blood donor buffy coats. About this clone: Its antigen is not known.

This CDR3 contains 14 residues. Germline values: CDR1 GTSNPN, CDR2 SVGIG (reference sequence). V was trimmed by 2 bases and J by 1 base, leaving 8 bases between them. Measured with immunoSEQ multiplex PCR; TCRdb has only the in-frame clones, and not every one. The sample shows about 30,000 clones, 70% to 85% of them seen only once. Sequencing was performed on CD4+ T cells from blood buffy coats. This sequence was found in a human donor in good health. The chain uses TRBV30 and TRBJ2-2; D ambiguous. The CDR3 coding sequence is TGTGCCTGGAGTATTAGCAGGAACACCGGGGAGCTGTTTTTT. Translated, it gives CAWSISRNTGELFF.